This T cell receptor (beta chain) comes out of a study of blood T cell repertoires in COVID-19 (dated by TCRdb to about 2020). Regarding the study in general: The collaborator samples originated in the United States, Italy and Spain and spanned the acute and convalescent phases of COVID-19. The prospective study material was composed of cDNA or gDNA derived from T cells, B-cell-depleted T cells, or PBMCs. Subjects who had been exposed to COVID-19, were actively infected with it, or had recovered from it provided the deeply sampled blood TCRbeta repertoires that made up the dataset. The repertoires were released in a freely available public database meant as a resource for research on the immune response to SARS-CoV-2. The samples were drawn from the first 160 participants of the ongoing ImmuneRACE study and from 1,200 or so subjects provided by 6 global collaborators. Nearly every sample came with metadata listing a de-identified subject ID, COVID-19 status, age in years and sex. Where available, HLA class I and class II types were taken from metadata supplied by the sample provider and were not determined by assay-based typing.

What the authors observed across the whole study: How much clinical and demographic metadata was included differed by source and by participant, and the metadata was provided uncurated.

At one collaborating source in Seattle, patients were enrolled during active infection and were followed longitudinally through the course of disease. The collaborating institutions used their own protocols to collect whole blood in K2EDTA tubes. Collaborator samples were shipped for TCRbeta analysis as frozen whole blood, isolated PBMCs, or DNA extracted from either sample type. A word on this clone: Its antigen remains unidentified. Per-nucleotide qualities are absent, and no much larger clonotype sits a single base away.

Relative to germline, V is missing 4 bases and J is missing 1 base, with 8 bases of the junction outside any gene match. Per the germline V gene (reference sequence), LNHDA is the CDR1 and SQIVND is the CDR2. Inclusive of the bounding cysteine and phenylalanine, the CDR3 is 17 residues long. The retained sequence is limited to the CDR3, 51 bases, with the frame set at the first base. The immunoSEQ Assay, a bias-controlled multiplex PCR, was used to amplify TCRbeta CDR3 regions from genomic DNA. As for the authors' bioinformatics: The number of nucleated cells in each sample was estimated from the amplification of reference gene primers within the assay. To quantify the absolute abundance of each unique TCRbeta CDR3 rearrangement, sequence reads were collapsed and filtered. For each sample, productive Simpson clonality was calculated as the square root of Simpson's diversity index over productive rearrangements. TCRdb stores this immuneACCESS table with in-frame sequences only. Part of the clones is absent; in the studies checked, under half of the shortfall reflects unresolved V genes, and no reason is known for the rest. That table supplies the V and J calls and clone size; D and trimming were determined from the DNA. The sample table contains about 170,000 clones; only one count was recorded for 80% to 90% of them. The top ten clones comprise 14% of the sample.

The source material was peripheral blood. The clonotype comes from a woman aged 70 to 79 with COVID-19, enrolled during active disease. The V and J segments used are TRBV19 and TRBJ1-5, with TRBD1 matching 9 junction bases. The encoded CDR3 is CASSTSRTGASNQPQHF. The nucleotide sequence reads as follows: TGTGCCAGTAGTACATCACGGACAGGGGCAAGCAATCAGCCCCAGCATTTT.